Below are 13 T cell receptor beta chains sequenced from a single sample in a study of T cells of healthy individuals (dated by TCRdb to about 2018). Library method: 5' RACE. Sequencing took place on an Illumina MiSeq. TCRdb reanalyzed the raw reads on its own, using fastp at Q25 for trimming and MiXCR for clone calling, and kept in-frame beta chains. Identical CDR3 proteins give one entry, which carries the most common genes and DNA. The sample includes over 95,000 distinct CDR3 sequences, with about 16% observed a single time. The top ten constitute 6.2% of the sample. These receptors all come from a human donor in good health.

This chain links TRBV10-3 with TRBJ2-7; the match to TRBD1 covers 8 bases. The germline gives CDR1 ENHRY, CDR2 SYGVKD. This CDR3 is 13 amino acids long. The ends lost 8 bases at V and 2 bases at J; junction bases unmatched: 5. CDR3 loop: CAIAQDRAYEQYF. The DNA for the CDR3 is TGTGCCATCGCCCAGGACAGGGCCTACGAGCAGTACTTC.

This clonotype was seen many times. The chain recombines TRBV20-1 with TRBJ2-1; TRBD2 matches at 12 bases. CDR1 and CDR2 from the germline V gene are DFQATT and SNEGSKA (reference sequence). Trimming took 2 bases from V and 8 from J; bases not matched to a gene: 10. The CDR3 extends over 16 amino acids. This chain's CDR3 is CSARSDSSGREYEQFF. CDR3 nucleotides: TGCAGTGCTAGAAGCGATTCTAGCGGGAGGGAATATGAGCAGTTCTTC.

This clonotype was counted a few times. The genes are TRBV20-1 and TRBJ2-3, with 10 bases aligning to TRBD2. Germline V gene sequence: CDR1 DFQATT, CDR2 SNEGSKA (reference sequence). This CDR3 is 15 amino acids long. Trimming cost V 3 bases and J 5 bases; bases outside gene matches: 8. CDR3 nucleotides: TGCAGTGCTAGGAAAAGCGGGGGGGCCGGAGATACGCAGTATTTT. Its translation: CSARKSGGAGDTQYF.

This clonotype was found a few times. The chain recombines TRBV28 with TRBJ1-2; D not resolved. The CDR3 is made up of 14 amino acids. The V and J ends lost 0 bases and 4 bases respectively, with 9 bases between them. Germline loops: CDR1 MDHEN, CDR2 SYDVKM. The CDR3 sequence: CASSLWARTYGYTF. CDR3 sequence (DNA): TGTGCCAGCAGTTTATGGGCCAGGACCTATGGCTACACCTTC.

A few counts support this clonotype. J is TRBJ2-2 and V is TRBV7-3; no clear D. Germline CDR1 and CDR2: SGHTA and FQGTGA. V was cut by 2 bases and J by 6 bases, with 13 bases left in between. The CDR3 loop spans 15 amino acids. For the CDR3, the DNA is TGTGCCAGCAGCTTAGATGGTCGCCGCTCCGGGGAGCTGTTTTTT. Its protein is CASSLDGRRSGELFF.

V gene TRBV10-3 combines with J gene TRBJ1-3; D gene ambiguous. In germline, CDR1 is ENHRY, CDR2 SYGVKD. The CDR3 sequence is 10 residues long. Trimming cost V 8 bases and J 8 bases, with 7 bases left between them. The CDR3, as DNA: TGTGCCATCCTAGGAGACACCATATATTTT. Its protein is CAILGDTIYF.

This clonotype was picked up one time. This chain uses TRBV4-1 with TRBJ2-7; 13 bases fit TRBD2. CDR3 size: 18 residues. J lost 2 bases, V lost 5 bases, and 12 bases had no gene match. CDR1 is MGHRA and CDR2 is YSYEKL in the germline V gene. CDR3 nucleotide sequence: TGCGCCAGCAGCTATGGGACTAGCGGGATGCTGGGGACCTACGAGCAGTACTTC. It translates to CASSYGTSGMLGTYEQYF.

The sample holds a few counts of this clonotype. V gene TRBV28 combines with J gene TRBJ1-5, with a possible D match to TRBD1 (6 bases). There are 15 residues in the CDR3. V was trimmed by 3 bases and J by 0 bases, leaving 9 bases between them. Germline CDR1 reads MDHEN; CDR2 reads SYDVKM. This CDR3 reads CASSLGTISNQPQHF. The CDR3 bases are TGTGCCAGCAGTTTGGGGACAATTAGCAATCAGCCCCAGCATTTT.

This clonotype was seen only once. The chain joins TRBV20-1 to TRBJ2-5; possibly TRBD2 for D (5 bases). CDR3 length: 12 amino acids. Germline V CDR1 and CDR2: DFQATT, SNEGSKA (reference sequence). The V gene lost 5 bases and the J gene lost 3 bases, with 10 bases spanning the gap. The CDR3 loop is CSAPAGKETQYF. CDR3 sequence (DNA): TGCAGTGCTCCGGCCGGGAAAGAGACCCAGTACTTC.

This clonotype came up a few times. The chain employs TRBV7-2 and TRBJ1-5; 8 bases line up with TRBD1. This CDR3 is built from 16 residues. V lost 2 bases, J lost 7 bases, and 10 bases stayed unmatched. CDR1 is SGHTA and CDR2 is FQGNSA in the germline V gene. In DNA, the CDR3 is TGTGCCAGCAGCTTACGAACGACAGGGGCGGGCCAGCCCCAGCATTTT. Its translation: CASSLRTTGAGQPQHF.

The chain couples TRBV4-3 to TRBJ2-7, with 8 bases fitting TRBD2. The germline gives CDR1 LGHNA, CDR2 YSLEER. V shed 0 bases, J shed 4 bases, and the junction held 5 bases outside the gene matches. The CDR3 extends over 15 amino acids. CDR3 DNA sequence: TGCGCCAGCAGCCAAGAAGGGCTAGCGGGTTACGAGCAGTACTTC. Residues: CASSQEGLAGYEQYF.

There are a few counts of this clonotype. This chain uses TRBV4-3 with TRBJ2-4, with D maybe TRBD1 (6 bases). Germline V gene data show CDR1 as LGHNA and CDR2 as YSLEER. V lost 3 bases to trimming and J lost 3 bases, with 15 bases between them. This CDR3 contains 16 residues. Written as DNA, the CDR3 is TGCGCCAGCAGCCAGATGCTTTTGGACAGCAAAAACATTCAGTACTTC. This translates into CASSQMLLDSKNIQYF.

This clonotype was counted only a few times. The chain combines TRBV6-4 with TRBJ2-3; 7 nucleotides line up with TRBD1. Looked up from germline, CDR1 is MRHNA and CDR2 is SNTAGT. Trimming cost V 6 bases and J 2 bases; bases outside gene matches: 14. The CDR3 sequence is 17 residues long. Written as DNA, the CDR3 is TGTGCCAGCAGCTACAGGGGATGGGGAGTGTCCACAGATACGCAGTATTTT. This translates into CASSYRGWGVSTDTQYF.